This T cell receptor beta chain derives from a study of T cells expressing NK-cell markers. About the study: Sorted CD3+CD56-NKG2C+, CD3+CD56+NKG2C+ and CD3+CD56+NKG2C- T cells supplied the TCR beta repertoires. Seven HCMV-seropositive donors and one seronegative donor made up the eight sequenced donors.

In the case of this clonotype: The antigen remains unidentified.

5'RACE template switching built TCR beta cDNA with unique molecular identifiers. TCRdb re-called the 5' RACE reads and catalogs CDR3 proteins one per entry, DNA excluded. The sample totals 250,000 or so distinct CDR3 sequences; its top ten clones hold around 3.9%. CDR3 length equals 16 residues. CDR1 and CDR2 from the germline V gene are LGHNA and YSLEER. Study-level findings and limits: These clonotypes additionally ranked first within the CD3+CD56-NKG2C+ fraction of a handful of donors.

Sequencing was performed on blood T cells: a sorted CD56 or NKG2C T cell subset, CD4+ or CD8+ T cells, or bulk PBMC T cells (not recorded which). The chain couples TRBV4-3 to TRBJ2-1. The TCR comes from a woman aged 18 to 75 in good health. CDR3 residues: CASSQGTLRSYNEQFF.